The 8 T cell receptor beta chains below come from one sample, sequenced in a study of cytomegalovirus exposure and HLA in healthy donors. Primers included in the PCR were 60 Vbeta and 13 Jbeta primers. Repertoires were generated with immunoSEQ multiplex PCR, while TCRdb's copy carries only in-frame clones and drops some. The sample consists of approximately 97,000 clones, roughly four fifths of them appearing once. Material: PBMCs. These TCRs come from a man in his forties in good health and CMV-seronegative.

The rearrangement uses TRBV9 and TRBJ1-2; a possible D gene is TRBD1 (6 bases). This CDR3 contains 15 residues. Germline V gene sequence: CDR1 SGDLS, CDR2 YYNGEE. V was shortened by 4 bases and J by 8 bases, with 21 bases between the two germline ends. CDR3 DNA sequence: TGTGCCAGCAGCCCTCGGACAGAGTATGTTATGGGCTACACCTTC. Translating gives CASSPRTEYVMGYTF. The full variable domain, completed using reference TRBV9 and TRBJ1-2, is DSGVTQTPKHLITATGQRVTLRCSPRSGDLSVYWYQQSLDQGLQFLIQYYNGEERAKGNILERFSAQQFPDLHSELNLSSLELGDSALYFCASSPRTEYVMGYTFGSGTRLTVV.

The chain has TRBV5-1 and TRBJ2-1; the match to TRBD1 covers 9 bases. The CDR3 is 15 amino acids. The germline V gene encodes CDR1 SGHRS and CDR2 YFSETQ. J lost 6 bases, V lost 4 bases, and 8 bases had no gene match. CDR3 DNA sequence: TGCGCCAGCAGCCCACAGGGGGCTTCCAGCAATGAGCAGTTCTTC. Translated, it gives CASSPQGASSNEQFF. Full variable domain (remainder filled in from reference TRBV5-1 and TRBJ2-1): KAGVTQTPRYLIKTRGQQVTLSCSPISGHRSVSWYQQTPGQGLQFLFEYFSETQRNKGNFPGRFSGRQFSNSRSEMNVSTLELGDSALYLCASSPQGASSNEQFFGPGTRLTVL.

This sequence joins TRBV5-4 and TRBJ2-3; D uncertain. Per the germline V gene, CDR1 is SGHNT and CDR2 is YYREEE (reference sequence). There are 14 residues in the CDR3. Trimming left V 6 bases short and J 0 bases short, with 11 bases between. The CDR3 sequence is CASTYSVSTDTQYF. The CDR3 bases are TGTGCCAGCACCTATTCTGTGAGCACAGATACGCAGTATTTT.

V gene TRBV10-3 combines with J gene TRBJ2-7; tentative D call: TRBD1 (6 bases). The germline V gene has CDR1 ENHRY and CDR2 SYGVKD. V dropped 4 bases and J dropped 5 bases, with 12 bases sitting between them. The CDR3 runs 13 residues. The CDR3 is CAISARQGNEQYF. In nucleotides, the CDR3 is TGTGCCATCAGTGCCCGCCAGGGGAACGAGCAGTACTTC.

The chain joins TRBV6-1 to TRBJ1-5, with D hard to call. Germline V gene lookup returns CDR1 MNHNS and CDR2 SASEGT. The CDR3 spans 14 residues. V was cut by 6 bases and J by 4 bases, with 13 bases left in between. Here the CDR3 reads CASRYGLDNQPQHF. The CDR3 DNA is TGTGCCAGCAGGTACGGACTTGATAATCAGCCCCAGCATTTT.

This clone was counted between two and nine times. The chain links TRBV6-6 to TRBJ2-5; D is unclear. The germline V gene encodes CDR1 MNHNY and CDR2 SVGAGI (reference sequence). Trimming shortened V by 4 bases and J by 5 bases, and 5 bases separated the two germline ends. The CDR3 length is 11 residues. The CDR3: CASSSRETQYF. The CDR3 DNA follows: TGTGCCAGCAGTTCTAGGGAGACCCAGTACTTC.

The chain has TRBV15 and TRBJ1-2; 9 positions match TRBD1. V was clipped by 1 base and J by 8 bases; unmatched bases: 5. The length of the CDR3 is 14 residues. Germline CDR1 and CDR2: LNHNV and YYDKDF (reference sequence). The CDR3 nucleotides are TGTGCCACCAGCAGAGGCGGACAGGGGCCGGGCTACACCTTC. Encoded protein: CATSRGGQGPGYTF.

V gene TRBV7-9 combines with J gene TRBJ2-2; 7 bases are a match to TRBD1. With V trimmed by 5 bases and J by 4 bases, 4 bases remained unmatched. The CDR3 covers 14 residues. Germline CDR1 SEHNR, CDR2 FQNEAQ (reference sequence). CDR3 sequence: CASSRDSGTGELFF. In DNA form, the CDR3 reads TGTGCCAGCAGCCGGGACAGCGGCACCGGGGAGCTGTTTTTT.